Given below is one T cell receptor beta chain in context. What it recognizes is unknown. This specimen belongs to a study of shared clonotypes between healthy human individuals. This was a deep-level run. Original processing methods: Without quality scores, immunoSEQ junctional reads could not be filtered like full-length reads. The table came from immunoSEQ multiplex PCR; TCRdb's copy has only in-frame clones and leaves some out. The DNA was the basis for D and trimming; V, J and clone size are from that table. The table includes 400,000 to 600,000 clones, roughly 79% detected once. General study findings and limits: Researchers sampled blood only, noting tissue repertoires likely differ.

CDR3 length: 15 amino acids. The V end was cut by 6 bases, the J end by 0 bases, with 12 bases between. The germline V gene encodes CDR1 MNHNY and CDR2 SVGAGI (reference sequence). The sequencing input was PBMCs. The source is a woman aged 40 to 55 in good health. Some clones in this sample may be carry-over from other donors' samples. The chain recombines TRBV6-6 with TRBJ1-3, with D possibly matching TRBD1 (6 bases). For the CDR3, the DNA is TGTGCCAGCAGGACAGGAGTCTTCTCTGGAAACACCATATATTTT. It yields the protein CASRTGVFSGNTIYF.